This TCR beta chain was obtained from a study of shared clonotypes between healthy human individuals. TCRdb's table, derived via immunoSEQ multiplex PCR, lists solely in-frame clones and lacks some. Here the sample spans about 480,000 clones, over 60% being singletons. The germline V and J ends were trimmed by 6 bases and 2 bases, with 15 bases remaining between them. The CDR3 covers 15 residues. CDR1 SGDLS and CDR2 YYNGEE come from the germline V gene. Sequencing input: PBMCs. The chain recombines TRBV9 with TRBJ2-1, with a possible D match to TRBD2 (5 bases). The TCR comes from a woman aged 40 to 50 in good health. Some clones in this sample may be carry-over from other donors' samples. The CDR3 protein is CASTSGRAAYNEQFF. The CDR3 DNA reads TGTGCCAGCACCTCCGGACGAGCGGCCTACAATGAGCAGTTCTTC.